The rows below give T cell receptor beta chains drawn from one sample of a study of T cell responses to AZD1222 COVID-19 vaccine. Sequenced by immunoSEQ multiplex PCR; TCRdb stores in-frame clones only, minus some. The data contain more than 110,000 clones, about 90% of them singletons. Sample: peripheral blood, taken 28 days after the second AZD1222 dose. All receptors derive from an adult who received the AZD1222 COVID-19 vaccine. Both conserved end residues are part of each CDR3. Fields, in order: clone size, J gene, V gene, D gene, CDR3 DNA, CDR3 protein. The D gene is left open where the match is weak. Size tells how often a clone was seen (once, few, many) or the class of an expanded clone, and some rows leave it out.

>.|TRBJ2-1|TRBV27|TRBD2
TGTGCCAGCAGCGGACTAGCGGACAATGAGCAGTTCTTC
CASSGLADNEQFF
>.|TRBJ2-5|TRBV9|.
TGTGCCAGCAGCGCCGGGACCGCCGGCGAGACCCAGTACTTC
CASSAGTAGETQYF
>.|TRBJ1-2|TRBV3-1/TRBV3-2|.
TGTGCCAGCAGCCAAGGGGGAGGTTATAACTATGGCTACACCTTC
CASSQGGGYNYGYTF
>.|TRBJ2-1|TRBV20-1|.
TGCAGTGCTAGTTTCCGGGGCTCCTACAATGAGCAGTTCTTC
CSASFRGSYNEQFF
>.|TRBJ2-1|TRBV13|TRBD2
TGTGCCAGCAGCAAGGGACTAGCGTCCTACAATGAGCAGTTCTTC
CASSKGLASYNEQFF
>.|TRBJ1-2|TRBV14|.
TGTGCCAGCAGCCACCAAAGGAGGGGCGGTGGCTACACCTTC
CASSHQRRGGGYTF
>.|TRBJ1-1|TRBV21-1|.
TGTGCCAGCAGCAAAGGGCCCTTACCGATGAACACTGAAGCTTTCTTT
CASSKGPLPMNTEAFF
>few|TRBJ1-1|TRBV4-1|.
TGCGCCAGCAGCCAAGGGGCGGGTGCAAGCACTGAAGCTTTCTTT
CASSQGAGASTEAFF
>.|TRBJ2-7|TRBV6-2/TRBV6-3|TRBD2
TGTGCCAGCAGTTACGGGGGAAGCGGGGTCTACTACGAGCAGTACTTC
CASSYGGSGVYYEQYF
>.|TRBJ2-2|TRBV5-1|TRBD2
TGCGCCAGCAGCTTCGATATCCTAGCGGGAGGCCTCACCGGGGAGCTGTTTTTT
CASSFDILAGGLTGELFF
>once|TRBJ2-7|TRBV3-1/TRBV3-2|.
TGTGCCAGCAGCCAAGATTGGGGGGAGCAGTACTTC
CASSQDWGEQYF
>.|TRBJ1-6|TRBV6-5|.
TGTGCCAGCAGTCCAAACAGGGATTATAATTCACCCCTCCACTTT
CASSPNRDYNSPLHF
>.|TRBJ2-1|TRBV10-2|TRBD2
TGCGCCAGCAGTCGACGACTAGCGGCCAATGAGCAGTTCTTC
CASSRRLAANEQFF
>.|TRBJ2-2|TRBV24-1|TRBD1
TGTGCCACCAGTGGTCGAGAAGGACAGGGGGAAAACACCGGGGAGCTGTTTTTT
CATSGREGQGENTGELFF
>.|TRBJ1-1|TRBV28|.
TGTGCCAGCAGTTTTCGGACCGGGACCGTTATCTTT
CASSFRTGTVIF
>few|TRBJ2-2|TRBV9|.
TGTGCCAGCAGCGTCGCCGTGGCCCAGAACACCGGGGAGCTGTTTTTT
CASSVAVAQNTGELFF
>.|TRBJ1-5|TRBV10-2|.
TGCGCCAGCAACCCAGACGGGGGGCCCAATCAGCCCCAGCATTTT
CASNPDGGPNQPQHF
>.|TRBJ1-2|TRBV24-1|.
TGTGCCACCGGGGAGGACGGGAACTATGGCTACACCTTC
CATGEDGNYGYTF
>once|TRBJ1-4|TRBV6-2/TRBV6-3|.
TGTGCCAGCAGTTACCCGGGACAACCCGGGCGAGAAAAACTGTTTTTT
CASSYPGQPGREKLFF
>.|TRBJ2-3|TRBV7-9|TRBD2
TGTGCCAGCAGCAGCGGACTAGCGGGACAACTCACAGATACGCAGTATTTT
CASSSGLAGQLTDTQYF
>.|TRBJ2-7|TRBV6-5|TRBD1
TGTGCCAGCAGTTTCGACAGGGGGCCGTACGAGCAGTACTTC
CASSFDRGPYEQYF
>few|TRBJ1-2|TRBV3-1/TRBV3-2|.
TGTGCCAGCAGCCAAGAGGGACGAGGGATAGTCTATGGCTACACCTTC
CASSQEGRGIVYGYTF
>.|TRBJ1-3|TRBV6-6|.
TGTGCCAGCAGTTACGATGGGGGAGAATCGGGAAACACCATATATTTT
CASSYDGGESGNTIYF
>.|TRBJ2-1|TRBV7-2|TRBD2
TGTGCCAGCAGTGACGGACTAGCGGGACGATACAATGAGCAGTTCTTC
CASSDGLAGRYNEQFF
>.|TRBJ2-2|TRBV5-1|TRBD1
TGCGCCAGCAGCACCGCACAGGGGCCCACCGGGGAGCTGTTTTTT
CASSTAQGPTGELFF
>.|TRBJ2-7|TRBV2|TRBD2
TGTGCCAGCAGCGGACTCTTAGGGACTAGCTCCTACGAGCAGTACTTC
CASSGLLGTSSYEQYF
>.|TRBJ2-2|TRBV19|.
TGTGCCAGTAGCTTCGTTCCGAACACCGGGGAGCTGTTTTTT
CASSFVPNTGELFF
>.|TRBJ2-7|TRBV6-4|.
TGTGCCAGCCCTCTTCCCCCTAGCGAGCAGTACTTC
CASPLPPSEQYF
>.|TRBJ1-2|TRBV2|TRBD1
TGTGCCAGCAGAAGCCGGACAGGGAGACTTCGGGGCTACACCTTC
CASRSRTGRLRGYTF
>.|TRBJ1-6|TRBV5-1|.
TGCGCCAGCAGCTCCGTACCGGACAGAAATTCACCCCTCCACTTT
CASSSVPDRNSPLHF
>once|TRBJ1-1|TRBV19|.
TGTGCCAGTCGACAGCAGATGAACACTGAAGCTTTCTTT
CASRQQMNTEAFF
>.|TRBJ1-2|TRBV28|.
TGTGCCAGCAGAACCGGGCTCGGGGGGAAAGGCTACACCTTC
CASRTGLGGKGYTF
>.|TRBJ2-7|TRBV5-1|.
TGCGCCAGCAGCTCGTACTACGAGCAGTACTTC
CASSSYYEQYF
>.|TRBJ2-3|TRBV3-1/TRBV3-2|TRBD1
TGTGCCAGCAGCCAAGGGACAGGGGGCACAGATACGCAGTATTTT
CASSQGTGGTDTQYF
>.|TRBJ1-5|TRBV7-9|TRBD1
TGTGCCAGCAGCTTAGGACAGGGGGCGGATCAGCCCCAGCATTTT
CASSLGQGADQPQHF
>.|TRBJ1-3|TRBV29-1|.
TGCAGCGTTGAAGGGCGGAATTCCCCCAGCTCTGGAAACACCATATATTTT
CSVEGRNSPSSGNTIYF
>.|TRBJ1-2|TRBV28|TRBD1
TGTGCCAGCAGTTTATTTGCAGGGGGGGAGGCTAACTATGGCTACACCTTC
CASSLFAGGEANYGYTF
>.|TRBJ2-2|TRBV29-1|.
TGCAGCGTGGAGACAGGGAACACCGGGGAGCTGTTTTTT
CSVETGNTGELFF
>.|TRBJ1-3|TRBV5-1|TRBD1
TGCGCCAGCAGCTGGGGACCGCCGGACAGGGGAAACACCATATATTTT
CASSWGPPDRGNTIYF
>once|TRBJ2-7|TRBV15|.
TGTGCCACCAGCAGAGATCGTAAGGGGGGCGAGCAGTACTTC
CATSRDRKGGEQYF
>.|TRBJ1-4|TRBV30|.
TGTGCCTGGAGTTGGACAGCAACTAATGAAAAACTGTTTTTT
CAWSWTATNEKLFF
>.|TRBJ1-2|TRBV30|.
TGTGCCTGGAGTCCCCTGATGGGGGGAACCGGCTACACCTTC
CAWSPLMGGTGYTF
>.|TRBJ2-2|TRBV27|.
TGTGCCAGCAGCCCTTACAGGGGCGCAGCGGGATTGGACACCGGGGAGCTGTTTTTT
CASSPYRGAAGLDTGELFF
>.|TRBJ2-6|TRBV19|TRBD1
TGTGCCAGTAGTATGAGACAGGGTAACCCTGGGGCCAACGTCCTGACTTTC
CASSMRQGNPGANVLTF
>few|TRBJ1-5|TRBV6-1|.
TGTGCCAGCAGTGAAGGGTGGGGGACCGGAACCAATCAGCCCCAGCATTTT
CASSEGWGTGTNQPQHF
>.|TRBJ1-5|TRBV20-1|.
TGCAGTGCTAGTGCGGGGGTGCCCCAGCATTTT
CSASAGVPQHF
>.|TRBJ2-7|TRBV19|.
TGTGCCAGTAGTATAGGAGGGGGACGAACCTACGAGCAGTACTTC
CASSIGGGRTYEQYF
>.|TRBJ1-1|TRBV7-8|TRBD1
TGTGCCAGCAACAGGGGAAGCACTGAAGCTTTCTTT
CASNRGSTEAFF
>.|TRBJ2-1|TRBV28|TRBD2
TGTGCCAGCAGTCGGACTAGCGGTGTGGATAACTCTTATCGCAATGAGCAGTTCTTC
CASSRTSGVDNSYRNEQFF